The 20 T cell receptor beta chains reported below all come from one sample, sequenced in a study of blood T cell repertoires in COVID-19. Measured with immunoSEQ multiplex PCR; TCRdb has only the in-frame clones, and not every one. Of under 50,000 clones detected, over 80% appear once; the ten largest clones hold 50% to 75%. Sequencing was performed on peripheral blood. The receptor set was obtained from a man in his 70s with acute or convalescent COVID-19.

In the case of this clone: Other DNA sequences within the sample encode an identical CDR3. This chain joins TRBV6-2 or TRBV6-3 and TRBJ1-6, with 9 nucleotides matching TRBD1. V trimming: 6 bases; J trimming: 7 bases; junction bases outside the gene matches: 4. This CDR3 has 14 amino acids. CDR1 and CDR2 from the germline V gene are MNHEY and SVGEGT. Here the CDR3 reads CASSLGQGNSPLHF. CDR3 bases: TGTGCCAGCAGCCTAGGACAGGGGAATTCACCCCTCCACTTT.

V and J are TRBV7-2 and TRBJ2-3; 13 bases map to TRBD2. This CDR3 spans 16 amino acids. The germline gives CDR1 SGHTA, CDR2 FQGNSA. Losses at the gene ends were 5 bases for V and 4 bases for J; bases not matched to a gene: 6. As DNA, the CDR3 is TGTGCCAGCAGCGCTACTAGCGGGAGGGGCCCAGATACGCAGTATTTT. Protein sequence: CASSATSGRGPDTQYF.

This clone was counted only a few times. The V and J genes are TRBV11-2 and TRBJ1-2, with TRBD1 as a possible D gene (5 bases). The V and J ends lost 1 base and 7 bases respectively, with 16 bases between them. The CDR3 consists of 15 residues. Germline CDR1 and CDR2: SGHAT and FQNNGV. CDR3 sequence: CASSLVSAVTGGYTF. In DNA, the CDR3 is TGTGCCAGCAGCTTAGTATCGGCGGTTACAGGTGGCTACACCTTC.

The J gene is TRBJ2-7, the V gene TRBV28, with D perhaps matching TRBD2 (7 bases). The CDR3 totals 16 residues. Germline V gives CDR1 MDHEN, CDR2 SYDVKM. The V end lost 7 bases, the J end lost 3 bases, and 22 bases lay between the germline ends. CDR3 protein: CASNTVGGGPHYEQYF. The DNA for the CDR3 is TGTGCCAGCAACACAGTAGGGGGGGGCCCTCACTACGAGCAGTACTTC.

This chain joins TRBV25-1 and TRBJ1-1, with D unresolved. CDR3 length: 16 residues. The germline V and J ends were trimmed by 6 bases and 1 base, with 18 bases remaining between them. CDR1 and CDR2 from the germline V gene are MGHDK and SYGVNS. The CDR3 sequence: CASSPVRPGGNTEAFF. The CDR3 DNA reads TGTGCCAGCAGCCCGGTTCGGCCGGGAGGGAACACTGAAGCTTTCTTT.

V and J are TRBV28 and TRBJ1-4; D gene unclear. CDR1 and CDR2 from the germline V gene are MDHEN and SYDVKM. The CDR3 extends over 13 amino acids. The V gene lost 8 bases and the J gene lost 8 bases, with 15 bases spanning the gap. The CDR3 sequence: CASHAPVGEKLFF. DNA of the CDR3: TGTGCCAGCCATGCGCCAGTCGGGGAAAAACTGTTTTTT.

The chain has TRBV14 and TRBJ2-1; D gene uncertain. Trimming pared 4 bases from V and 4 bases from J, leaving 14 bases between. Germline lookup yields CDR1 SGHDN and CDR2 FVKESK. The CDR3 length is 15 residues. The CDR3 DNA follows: TGTGCCAGCAGCCCAACTACGATATCTTACAATGAGCAGTTCTTC. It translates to CASSPTTISYNEQFF.

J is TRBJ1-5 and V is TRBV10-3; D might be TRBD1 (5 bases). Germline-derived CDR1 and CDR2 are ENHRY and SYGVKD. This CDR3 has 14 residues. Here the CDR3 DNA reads TGTGCATCGGGGGAGGTTCTCCTAAATCAGCCCCAGCATTTT. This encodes CASGEVLLNQPQHF.

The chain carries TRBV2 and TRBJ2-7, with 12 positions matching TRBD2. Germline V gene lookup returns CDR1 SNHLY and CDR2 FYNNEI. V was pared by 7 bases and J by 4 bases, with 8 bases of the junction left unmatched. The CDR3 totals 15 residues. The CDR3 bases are TGTGCCAGCAATCCCACTAGCGGGAGGACGTACGAGCAGTACTTC. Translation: CASNPTSGRTYEQYF.

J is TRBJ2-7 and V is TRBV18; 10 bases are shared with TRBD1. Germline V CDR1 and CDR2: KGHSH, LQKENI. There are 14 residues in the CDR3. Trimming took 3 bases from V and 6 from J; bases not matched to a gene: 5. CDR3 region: CASSPGQGQSEQYF. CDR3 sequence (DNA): TGTGCCAGCTCACCGGGACAGGGGCAATCCGAGCAGTACTTC. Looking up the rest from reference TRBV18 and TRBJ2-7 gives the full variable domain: NAGVMQNPRHLVRRRGQEARLRCSPMKGHSHVYWYRQLPEEGLKFMVYLQKENIIDESGMPKERFSAEFPKEGPSILRIQQVVRGDSAAYFCASSPGQGQSEQYFGPGTRLTVT.

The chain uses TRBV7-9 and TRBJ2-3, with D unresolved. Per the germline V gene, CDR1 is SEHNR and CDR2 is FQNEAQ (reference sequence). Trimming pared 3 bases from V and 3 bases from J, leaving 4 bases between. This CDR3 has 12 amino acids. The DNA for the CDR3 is TGTGCCAGCAGCTTTGCGACAGATACGCAGTATTTT. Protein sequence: CASSFATDTQYF. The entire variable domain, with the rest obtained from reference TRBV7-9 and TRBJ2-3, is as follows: DTGVSQNPRHKITKRGQNVTFRCDPISEHNRLYWYRQTLGQGPEFLTYFQNEAQLEKSRLLSDRFSAERPKGSFSTLEIQRTEQGDSAMYLCASSFATDTQYFGPGTRLTVL.

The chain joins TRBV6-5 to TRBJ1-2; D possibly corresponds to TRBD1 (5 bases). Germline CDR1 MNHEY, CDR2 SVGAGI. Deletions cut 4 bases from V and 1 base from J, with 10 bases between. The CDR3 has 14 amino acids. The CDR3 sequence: CASSLDSRNYGYTF. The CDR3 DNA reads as TGTGCCAGCAGTTTAGACAGTCGTAACTATGGCTACACCTTC.

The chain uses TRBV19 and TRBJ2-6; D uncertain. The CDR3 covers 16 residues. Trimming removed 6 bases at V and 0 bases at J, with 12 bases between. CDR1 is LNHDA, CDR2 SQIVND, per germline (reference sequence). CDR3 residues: CASRYGQDSGANVLTF. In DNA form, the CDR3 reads TGTGCCAGTAGATATGGGCAGGACTCTGGGGCCAACGTCCTGACTTTC.

For the CDR3, the DNA is TGCGCCAGCAGCCAAGGCATCCTGAGGGCAGCGCTTGGAAACACCATATATTTT. Its translation: CASSQGILRAALGNTIYF. The V and J genes are TRBV4-1 and TRBJ1-3; D ambiguous. The V gene lost 1 base and the J gene lost 3 bases, with 19 bases spanning the gap. The CDR3 has 18 residues. The germline V gene has CDR1 MGHRA and CDR2 YSYEKL.

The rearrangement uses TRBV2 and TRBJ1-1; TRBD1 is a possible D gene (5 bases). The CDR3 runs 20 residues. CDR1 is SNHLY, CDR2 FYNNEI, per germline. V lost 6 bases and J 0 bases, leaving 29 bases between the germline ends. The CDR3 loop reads CASSDPQGVQHGRLNTEAFF. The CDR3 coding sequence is TGTGCCAGCAGCGATCCTCAAGGGGTTCAGCATGGTCGATTGAACACTGAAGCTTTCTTT.

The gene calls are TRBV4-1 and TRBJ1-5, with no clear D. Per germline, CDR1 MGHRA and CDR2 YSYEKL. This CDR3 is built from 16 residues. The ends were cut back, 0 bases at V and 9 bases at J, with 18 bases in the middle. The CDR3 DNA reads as TGCGCCAGCAGCCAAGATGGGAGGATGAATCAGAGGCCCCAGCATTTT. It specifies CASSQDGRMNQRPQHF.

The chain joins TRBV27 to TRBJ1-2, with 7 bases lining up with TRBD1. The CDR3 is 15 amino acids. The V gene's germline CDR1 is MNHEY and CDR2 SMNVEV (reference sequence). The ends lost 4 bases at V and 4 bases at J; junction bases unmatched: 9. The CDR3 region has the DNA TGTGCCAGCAGTTCTGCAGGGGGAGTCCTCTATGGCTACACCTTC. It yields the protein CASSSAGGVLYGYTF.

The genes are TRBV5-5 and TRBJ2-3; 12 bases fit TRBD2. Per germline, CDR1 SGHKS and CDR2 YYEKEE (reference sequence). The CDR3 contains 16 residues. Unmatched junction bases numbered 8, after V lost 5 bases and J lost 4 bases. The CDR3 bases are TGTGCCAGCAGTCCAAGACTAGCGGGAGTCTCAGATACGCAGTATTTT. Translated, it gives CASSPRLAGVSDTQYF.

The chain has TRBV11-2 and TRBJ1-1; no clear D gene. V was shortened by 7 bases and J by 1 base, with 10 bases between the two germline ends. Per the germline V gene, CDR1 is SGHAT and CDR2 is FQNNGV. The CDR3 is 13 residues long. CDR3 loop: CASTYTENTEAFF. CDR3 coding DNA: TGTGCCAGCACATATACAGAGAACACTGAAGCTTTCTTT. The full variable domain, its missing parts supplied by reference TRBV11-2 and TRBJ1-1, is EAGVAQSPRYKIIEKRQSVAFWCNPISGHATLYWYQQILGQGPKLLIQFQNNGVVDDSQLPKDRFSAERLKGVDSTLKIQPAKLEDSAVYLCASTYTENTEAFFGQGTRLTVV.

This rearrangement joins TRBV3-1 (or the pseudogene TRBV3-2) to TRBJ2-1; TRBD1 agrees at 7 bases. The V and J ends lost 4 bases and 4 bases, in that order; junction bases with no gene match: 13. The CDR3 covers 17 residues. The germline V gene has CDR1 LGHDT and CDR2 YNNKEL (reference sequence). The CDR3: CASSRTITRDSYNEQFF. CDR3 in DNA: TGTGCCAGCAGCCGTACAATAACCCGGGACAGTTACAATGAGCAGTTCTTC.